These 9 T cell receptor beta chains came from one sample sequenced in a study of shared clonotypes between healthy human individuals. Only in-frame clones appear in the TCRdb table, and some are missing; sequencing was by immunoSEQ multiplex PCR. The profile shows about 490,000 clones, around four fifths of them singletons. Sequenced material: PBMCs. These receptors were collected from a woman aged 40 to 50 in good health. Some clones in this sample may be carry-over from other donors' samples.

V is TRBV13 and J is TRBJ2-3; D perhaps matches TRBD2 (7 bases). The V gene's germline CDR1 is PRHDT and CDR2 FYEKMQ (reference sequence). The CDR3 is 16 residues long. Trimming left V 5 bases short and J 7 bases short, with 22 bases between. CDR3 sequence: CASSQLAPDGGHTQYF. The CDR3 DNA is TGTGCCAGCAGCCAACTAGCGCCGGATGGGGGGCATACGCAGTATTTT.

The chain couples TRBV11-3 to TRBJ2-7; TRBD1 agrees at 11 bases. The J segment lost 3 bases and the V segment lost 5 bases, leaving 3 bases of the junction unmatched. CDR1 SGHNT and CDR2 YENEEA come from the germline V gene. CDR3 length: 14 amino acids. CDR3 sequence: CASSPGTGGYEQYF. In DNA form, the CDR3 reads TGTGCCAGCAGCCCCGGGACAGGGGGCTACGAGCAGTACTTC.

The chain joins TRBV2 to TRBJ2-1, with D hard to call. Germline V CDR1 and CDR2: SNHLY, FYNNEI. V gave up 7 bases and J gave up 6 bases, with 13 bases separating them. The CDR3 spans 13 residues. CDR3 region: CASKALGGNEQFF. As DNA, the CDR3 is TGTGCCAGCAAAGCTCTGGGCGGCAATGAGCAGTTCTTC.

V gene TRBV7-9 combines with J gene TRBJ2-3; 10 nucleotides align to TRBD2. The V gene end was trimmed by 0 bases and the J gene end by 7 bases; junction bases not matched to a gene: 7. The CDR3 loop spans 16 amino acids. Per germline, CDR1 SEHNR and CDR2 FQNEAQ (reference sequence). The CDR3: CASSLALAGDVNTQYF. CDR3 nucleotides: TGTGCCAGCAGCTTAGCGCTAGCGGGAGATGTGAATACGCAGTATTTT.

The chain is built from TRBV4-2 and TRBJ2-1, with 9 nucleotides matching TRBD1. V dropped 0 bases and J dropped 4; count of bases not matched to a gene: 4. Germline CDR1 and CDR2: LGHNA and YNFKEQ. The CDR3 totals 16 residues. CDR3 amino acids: CASSQDWDRDYNEQFF. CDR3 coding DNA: TGTGCCAGCAGCCAAGATTGGGACAGGGATTACAATGAGCAGTTCTTC.

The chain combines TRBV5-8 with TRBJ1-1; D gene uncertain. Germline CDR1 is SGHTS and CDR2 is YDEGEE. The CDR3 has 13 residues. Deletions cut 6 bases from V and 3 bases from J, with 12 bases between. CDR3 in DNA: TGTGCCAGCACCCCTGGACGGTACACTGAAGCTTTCTTT. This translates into CASTPGRYTEAFF.

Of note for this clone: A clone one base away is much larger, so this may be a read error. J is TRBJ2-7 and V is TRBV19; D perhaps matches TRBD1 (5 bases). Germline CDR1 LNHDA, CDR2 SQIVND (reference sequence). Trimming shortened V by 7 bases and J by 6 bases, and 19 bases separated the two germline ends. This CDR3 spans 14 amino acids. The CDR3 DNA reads TGTGCCAGTAAGTTTGACAGCATAAGTTCCGAGCAGTACTTC. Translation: CASKFDSISSEQYF.

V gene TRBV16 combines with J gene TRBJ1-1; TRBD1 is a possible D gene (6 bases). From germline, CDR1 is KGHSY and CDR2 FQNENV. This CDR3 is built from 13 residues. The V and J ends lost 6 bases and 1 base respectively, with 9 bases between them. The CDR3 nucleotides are TGTGCCAGCAGTGCGGACAGGAACACTGAAGCTTTCTTT. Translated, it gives CASSADRNTEAFF.

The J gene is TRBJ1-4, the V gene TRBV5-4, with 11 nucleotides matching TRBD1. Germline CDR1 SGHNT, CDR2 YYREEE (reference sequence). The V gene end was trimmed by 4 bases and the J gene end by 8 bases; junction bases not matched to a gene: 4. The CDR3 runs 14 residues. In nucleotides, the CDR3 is TGTGCCAGCAGCAGGGACAGGGGGGAAGAAAAACTGTTTTTT. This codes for CASSRDRGEEKLFF.